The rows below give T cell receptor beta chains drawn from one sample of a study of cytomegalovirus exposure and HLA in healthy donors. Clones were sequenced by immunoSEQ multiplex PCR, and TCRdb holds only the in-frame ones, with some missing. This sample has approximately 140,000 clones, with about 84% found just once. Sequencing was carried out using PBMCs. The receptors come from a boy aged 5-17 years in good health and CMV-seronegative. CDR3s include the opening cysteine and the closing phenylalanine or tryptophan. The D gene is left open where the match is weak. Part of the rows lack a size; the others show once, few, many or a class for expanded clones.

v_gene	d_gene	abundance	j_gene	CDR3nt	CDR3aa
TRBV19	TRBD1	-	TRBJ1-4	TGTGCCAGTAGTCCCAGGACAGGCAGGGACGAAAAACTGTTTTTT	CASSPRTGRDEKLFF
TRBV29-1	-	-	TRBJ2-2	TGCAGCGTTATCCAGGGTATGAACACCGGGGAGCTGTTTTTT	CSVIQGMNTGELFF
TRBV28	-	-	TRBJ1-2	TGTGCCAGTACCCCGGGGGTCGTTGGCGGCTACACCTTC	CASTPGVVGGYTF
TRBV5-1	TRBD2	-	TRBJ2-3	TGCGCCAGCAGCCGTTTAGCGGGAGAGGGAGATACGCAGTATTTT	CASSRLAGEGDTQYF
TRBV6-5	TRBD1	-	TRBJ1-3	TGTGCCAGCAAACAGACAGGGCTCTCTGGAAACACCATATATTTT	CASKQTGLSGNTIYF
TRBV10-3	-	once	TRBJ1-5	TGTGCCATCAGCCCGGGAGCTAATCAGCCCCAGCATTTT	CAISPGANQPQHF
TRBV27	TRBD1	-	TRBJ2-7	TGTGCCAGCAGTTTTGGGACAGGGAACGAGCAGTACTTC	CASSFGTGNEQYF
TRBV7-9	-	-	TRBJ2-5	TGTGCCAGCAGCTTACTCGACCGGGGAGAGACCCAGTACTTC	CASSLLDRGETQYF
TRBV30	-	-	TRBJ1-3	TGTGCCTGGACCGGGGGGGTCCTCTCTGGAAACACCATATATTTT	CAWTGGVLSGNTIYF
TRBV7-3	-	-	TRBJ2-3	TGTGCCAGCAGCTTACGAGGGACTAGCACAGATACGCAGTATTTT	CASSLRGTSTDTQYF
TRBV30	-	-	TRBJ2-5	TGTGCCTGGAGTGGCGGACAGTCCCAAGAGACCCAGTACTTC	CAWSGGQSQETQYF
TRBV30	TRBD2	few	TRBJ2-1	TGTGCCTGGGCTAGCGGATACAATGAGCAGTTCTTC	CAWASGYNEQFF
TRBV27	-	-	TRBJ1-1	TGTGCCAGCAGTTCTGGGTGGGCGAACACTGAAGCTTTCTTT	CASSSGWANTEAFF
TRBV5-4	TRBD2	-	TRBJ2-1	TGTGCCAGCATGGCGGGAGGGGTTTACAATGAGCAGTTCTTC	CASMAGGVYNEQFF
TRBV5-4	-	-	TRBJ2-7	TGTGCCAGCAGCTTGCCTAGCGCCAAGGAGGTGTACGAGCAGTACTTC	CASSLPSAKEVYEQYF
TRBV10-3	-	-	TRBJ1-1	TGTGCCACGAGACAGGTCATGAACACTGAAGCTTTCTTT	CATRQVMNTEAFF
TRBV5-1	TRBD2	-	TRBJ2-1	TGCGCCAGCAGCTCGGATCCTAGCGGGGGCTACAATGAGCAGTTCTTC	CASSSDPSGGYNEQFF
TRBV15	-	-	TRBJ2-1	TGTGCCACCAGCAGAGGGGGCCTACAGGGACGCGATGAGCAGTTCTTC	CATSRGGLQGRDEQFF
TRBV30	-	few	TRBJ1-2	TGTGCCTGGAGTCGCGAGGGAAGCGCTGGCTACACCTTC	CAWSREGSAGYTF
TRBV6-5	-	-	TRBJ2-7	TGTGCCAGCAGTACCGAGGGTGCCATACACGAGCAGTACTTC	CASSTEGAIHEQYF
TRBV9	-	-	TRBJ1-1	TGTGCCAGCAGCGTAGGGTCAGGGAACACTGAAGCTTTCTTT	CASSVGSGNTEAFF
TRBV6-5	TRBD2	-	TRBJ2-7	TGTGCCAGCAGTCTCGATAGCGGGAGGGTCAACGAGCAGTACTTC	CASSLDSGRVNEQYF
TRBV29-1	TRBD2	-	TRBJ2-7	TGCAGCGTTGAAGTAAGCGGGAGCGGCCGTCAGTACTTC	CSVEVSGSGRQYF
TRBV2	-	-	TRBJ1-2	TGTGCCAGCAGTTGGCCAGGCCGATACTATGGCTACACCTTC	CASSWPGRYYGYTF
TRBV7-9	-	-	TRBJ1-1	TGTGCCAGCTCCTCTTCAGGGGCCTTCTCTTCTGAAGCTTTCTTT	CASSSSGAFSSEAFF
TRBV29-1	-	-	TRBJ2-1	TGCAGCGTTGGTGACAGAAGCTCCTACAATGAGCAGTTCTTC	CSVGDRSSYNEQFF
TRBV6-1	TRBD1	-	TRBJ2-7	TGTGCCAGCTCAGACAGGGCCGAGCAGTACTTC	CASSDRAEQYF
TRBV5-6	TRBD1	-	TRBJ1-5	TGTGCCAGCAGCTTGGAGGGGGCATATAGCAATCAGCCCCAGCATTTT	CASSLEGAYSNQPQHF
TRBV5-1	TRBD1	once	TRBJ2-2	TGCGCCAGCAGCTTCAATACCGGGACAGGCGGGGAGCTGTTTTTT	CASSFNTGTGGELFF